This T cell receptor beta chain is from a study of blood T cell repertoires in COVID-19. Study information: There were acute and convalescent COVID-19 samples, and they came from the United States, Italy and Spain. From T cells, B-cell-depleted T cells, or PBMCs came the material, which was cDNA or gDNA.

Some clones are missing from TCRdb's copy, which holds only in-frame ones; the method was immunoSEQ multiplex PCR. Of 250,000 to 300,000 clones in the sample, around 78% were seen once. The CDR3 length is 16 residues. V gave up 2 bases and J gave up 2 bases, with 13 bases separating them. Germline assignment: CDR1 MRHNA and CDR2 SNTAGT. The chain couples TRBV6-4 to TRBJ1-3; D possibly corresponds to TRBD1 (6 bases). This clonotype was sampled from a man aged 55 to 70 who had recovered from COVID-19. The sequenced material came from peripheral blood. Written as DNA, the CDR3 is TGTGCCAGCAGTGACCCCCTGACAGGAGCTGGAAACACCATATATTTT. This sequence encodes CASSDPLTGAGNTIYF.